Presented here are 10 T cell receptor beta chains from one specimen sequenced in a study of blood T cell repertoires in COVID-19. The repertoire was sequenced with immunoSEQ multiplex PCR; TCRdb's copy has only in-frame clones and lacks some. Seen here are 71,000 or so clones, about four fifths observed once, and the top ten hold roughly 27%. Material: peripheral blood. Every receptor here comes from a man in his 70s with acute or convalescent COVID-19.

There are a few counts of this clone. The chain recombines TRBV30 with TRBJ2-7, with 11 bases identical to TRBD1. CDR3 length: 16 residues. CDR1 GTSNPN and CDR2 SVGIG come from the germline V gene (reference sequence). V shed 0 bases, J shed 7 bases, and the junction held 11 bases outside the gene matches. The CDR3 reads CAWSVLWTGGRMEQYF. As DNA, the CDR3 is TGTGCCTGGAGTGTACTATGGACAGGGGGCCGAATGGAGCAGTACTTC. The entire variable domain, with the rest obtained from reference TRBV30 and TRBJ2-7, is as follows: SQTIHQWPATLVQPVGSPLSLECTVEGTSNPNLYWYRQAAGRGLQLLFYSVGIGQISSEVPQNLSASRPQDRQFILSSKKLLLSDSGFYLCAWSVLWTGGRMEQYFGPGTRLTVT.

The chain uses TRBV15 and TRBJ2-7, with 8 bases fitting TRBD1. CDR1 and CDR2 from the germline V gene are LNHNV and YYDKDF (reference sequence). The CDR3 is 14 amino acids. J gave up 6 bases and V 0 bases, and 4 bases lay outside the gene matches. In DNA, the CDR3 is TGTGCCACCAGCAGAGACCGGACAGGGCCCGAGCAGTACTTC. It yields the protein CATSRDRTGPEQYF.

This clone was recorded only once. CDR3 nucleotides: TGTGCCAGCACGACGGGGGTTGGCAATCAGCCCCAGCATTTT. Encoded protein: CASTTGVGNQPQHF. The chain uses TRBV6-5 and TRBJ1-5, with D tentatively TRBD1 (5 bases). Trimming pared 7 bases from V and 2 bases from J, leaving 12 bases between. The CDR3 sequence is 14 residues long. Germline V lookup: CDR1 MNHEY, CDR2 SVGAGI.

The chain employs TRBV24-1 and TRBJ2-3; 7 bases match TRBD1. Germline lookup yields CDR1 KGHDR and CDR2 SFDVKD. The CDR3 sequence is 15 residues long. The J segment lost 3 bases and the V segment lost 3 bases, leaving 5 bases of the junction unmatched. CDR3 region: CATSDPGQATDTQYF. Written as DNA, the CDR3 is TGTGCCACCAGTGATCCAGGACAGGCAACAGATACGCAGTATTTT.

This chain uses TRBV7-6 with TRBJ2-2; 10 bases match TRBD2. Germline loops: CDR1 SGHVS, CDR2 FNYEAQ. The CDR3 covers 20 residues. Germline trimming cut 4 bases from V and 1 base from J; bases unmatched to any gene: 15. The CDR3 nucleotides read TGTGCCAGCAGCTCGCCCTATCTAGCGGGGGATACTGAGAACACCGGGGAGCTGTTTTTT. Translated, it gives CASSSPYLAGDTENTGELFF.

The rearrangement links TRBV4-2 to TRBJ1-4; no firm D call. Trimming shortened V by 1 base and J by 7 bases, and 16 bases separated the two germline ends. The CDR3 spans 16 residues. The germline V gene has CDR1 LGHNA and CDR2 YNFKEQ. CDR3 in amino acids: CASSQALRGMGEKLFF. The CDR3, as DNA: TGTGCCAGCAGCCAAGCACTTAGAGGGATGGGTGAAAAACTGTTTTTT.

V and J are TRBV5-4 and TRBJ1-3; 9 nucleotides line up with TRBD1. The germline V gene encodes CDR1 SGHNT and CDR2 YYREEE (reference sequence). The length of the CDR3 is 16 residues. V was clipped by 2 bases and J by 2 bases; unmatched bases: 5. This CDR3 reads CASSLGQGSAGNTIYF. The CDR3 DNA sequence: TGTGCCAGCAGCTTAGGACAGGGGTCCGCTGGAAACACCATATATTTT.

The chain combines TRBV4-2 with TRBJ1-2; maybe TRBD1 (5 bases). V dropped 4 bases and J dropped 3 bases, with 12 bases sitting between them. The CDR3 covers 14 residues. Looked up from germline, CDR1 is LGHNA and CDR2 is YNFKEQ. This CDR3 reads CASSPLEGYYGYTF. The CDR3 coding sequence is TGTGCCAGCAGCCCCCTGGAGGGGTACTATGGCTACACCTTC.

The CDR3 spells CATSDRVDGELFF. The CDR3 coding sequence is TGTGCCACGAGCGACAGGGTGGACGGGGAGCTGTTTTTT. The chain couples TRBV10-3 to TRBJ2-2, with 7 nucleotides matching TRBD1. Germline values: CDR1 ENHRY, CDR2 SYGVKD. With V trimmed by 10 bases and J by 7 bases, 9 bases remained unmatched. CDR3 length: 13 amino acids.

The gene calls are TRBV5-4 and TRBJ1-2; D call uncertain. This CDR3 has 14 residues. CDR1 SGHNT and CDR2 YYREEE come from the germline V gene (reference sequence). The ends were cut back, 0 bases at V and 1 base at J, with 7 bases in the middle. The CDR3 region is CASSLVADNYGYTF. The CDR3 nucleotides read TGTGCCAGCAGCTTGGTGGCAGATAACTATGGCTACACCTTC.